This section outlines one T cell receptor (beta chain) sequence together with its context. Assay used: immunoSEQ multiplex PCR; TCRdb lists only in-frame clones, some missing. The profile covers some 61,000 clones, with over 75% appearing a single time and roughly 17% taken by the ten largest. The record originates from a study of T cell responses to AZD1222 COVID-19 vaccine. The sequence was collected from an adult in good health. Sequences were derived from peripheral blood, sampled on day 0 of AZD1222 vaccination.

The CDR3 loop is CASSQDVERNTEAFF. The CDR3 DNA reads as TGCGCCAGCAGTCAAGACGTTGAGAGGAACACTGAAGCTTTCTTT. This chain links TRBV23-1 with TRBJ1-1; D not certain. TRBV23-1 is identified as an open reading frame with a role that is uncertain. The CDR3 extends over 15 amino acids. V lost 2 bases and J 1 base, leaving 11 bases between the germline ends.